The 21 T cell receptor beta chains given below trace back to one sample, sequenced in a study of ipilimumab plus nivolumab after autologous stem cell transplantation. The repertoire was sequenced with immunoSEQ multiplex PCR; TCRdb's copy has only in-frame clones and lacks some. The table records about 23,000 clones, 74% of them present only once. The sample in question was PBMCs, obtained in a trial of ipilimumab plus nivolumab as post-transplant consolidation. The receptors originated from a male donor with diffuse large B-cell lymphoma.

This chain joins TRBV11-3 and TRBJ1-4; D ambiguous. This CDR3 contains 15 residues. The germline V and J ends were trimmed by 1 base and 7 bases, with 13 bases remaining between them. CDR1 SGHNT and CDR2 YENEEA come from the germline V gene. The CDR3 nucleotides are TGTGCCAGCAGCTTAGCTGGGCAGGTTTTTGAAAAACTGTTTTTT. It translates to CASSLAGQVFEKLFF. Variable domain in full (rest from reference TRBV11-3 and TRBJ1-4): EAGVVQSPRYKIIEKKQPVAFWCNPISGHNTLYWYLQNLGQGPELLIRYENEEAVDDSQLPKDRFSAERLKGVDSTLKIQPAELGDSAVYLCASSLAGQVFEKLFFGSGTQLSVL.

The rearrangement joins TRBV10-1 to TRBJ2-2; the D gene is possibly TRBD1 (5 bases). The CDR3 is made up of 13 amino acids. Germline V lookup: CDR1 WNHNN, CDR2 SYGVQD (reference sequence). Trimming stripped 11 bases from V and 2 bases from J, with 12 bases between. The CDR3 loop is CAVLDRNTGELFF. The CDR3 DNA is TGCGCCGTCCTTGACAGAAACACCGGGGAGCTGTTTTTT.

The CDR3 loop reads CASRTVGTPANSGNTIYF. DNA for the CDR3: TGTGCCAGCAGGACCGTTGGGACACCTGCCAACTCTGGAAACACCATATATTTT. This sequence joins TRBV7-9 and TRBJ1-3, with a tentative D call TRBD1 (6 bases). CDR3 length: 18 residues. Germline-derived CDR1 and CDR2 are SEHNR and FQNEAQ (reference sequence). With 6 bases removed from V and 0 bases from J, the gap between germline ends came to 21 bases.

The J gene is TRBJ1-5, the V gene TRBV5-1; tentatively, D is TRBD1 (5 bases). The V gene lost 4 bases and the J gene lost 7 bases, with 18 bases spanning the gap. The CDR3 is made up of 15 amino acids. Germline loops: CDR1 SGHRS, CDR2 YFSETQ. The CDR3 DNA reads as TGCGCCAGCAGCCCGGGGGACGGACCGGGGCAGCCCCAGCATTTT. It yields the protein CASSPGDGPGQPQHF.

The chain combines TRBV6-5 with TRBJ1-5; 8 bases line up with TRBD1. Germline assignment: CDR1 MNHEY and CDR2 SVGAGI. The junction had 1 base not matched to a gene; V was cut back by 2 bases and J by 7 bases. This CDR3 has 13 amino acids. The CDR3 spells CASSYDRGQPQHF. In DNA form, the CDR3 reads TGTGCCAGCAGTTACGACAGGGGCCAGCCCCAGCATTTT.

The gene calls are TRBV6-5 and TRBJ2-6; D may be TRBD2 (6 bases). The CDR3 totals 15 residues. In germline, CDR1 is MNHEY, CDR2 SVGAGI. Trimming took off 0 bases at V and 8 bases at J, with 11 bases between the two ends. In DNA form, the CDR3 reads TGTGCCAGCAGTTACTCGAGGCGGGGTCCCAACGTCCTGACTTTC. Amino acid sequence: CASSYSRRGPNVLTF.

V gene TRBV18 combines with J gene TRBJ2-3; 9 nucleotides line up with TRBD2. J lost 6 bases, V lost 5 bases, and 3 bases had no gene match. Germline V gene data show CDR1 as KGHSH and CDR2 as LQKENI. The CDR3 totals 13 residues. Here the CDR3 DNA reads TGTGCCAGCTCAACTACTAGCGGGGATACGCAGTATTTT. Its protein product is CASSTTSGDTQYF.

In its sample, this clone ranks as medium-sized. The chain combines TRBV7-3 with TRBJ2-7; D is perhaps TRBD1 or TRBD2 (6 bases each). The CDR3 consists of 15 residues. CDR1 and CDR2 (germline): SGHTA, FQGTGA. V was clipped by 5 bases and J by 3 bases, with 17 bases between them. The DNA for the CDR3 is TGTGCCAGCAGCCTGGGGGGCGGGCCCTTCTACGAGCAGTACTTC. Translated: CASSLGGGPFYEQYF.

A remark on this clone: At one of its ends the junction is not consistent with the germline gene, which may arise from a read error. The gene calls are TRBV4-1 and TRBJ2-1; TRBD2 agrees at 12 bases. Germline V gene lookup returns CDR1 MGHRA and CDR2 YSYEKL. This CDR3 contains 17 residues. CDR3 loop: CASSQEVGTSGYSEQFF. CDR3 nucleotide sequence: TGCGCCAGCAGCCAAGAGGTTGGGACTAGCGGGTACAGTGAGCAGTTCTTC.

The gene calls are TRBV30 and TRBJ1-4, with 9 bases identical to TRBD1. CDR1 is GTSNPN and CDR2 is SVGIG in the germline V gene (reference sequence). CDR3 length: 13 amino acids. Trimming took 6 bases from V and 6 from J; bases not matched to a gene: 5. The CDR3 loop reads CACIQGADEKLFF. The CDR3 DNA follows: TGTGCCTGCATACAGGGGGCTGATGAAAAACTGTTTTTT.

This chain links TRBV28 with TRBJ1-1; tentative D call: TRBD1 (6 bases). Germline-derived CDR1 and CDR2 are MDHEN and SYDVKM. The CDR3 consists of 15 residues. The germline V and J ends were trimmed by 6 bases and 7 bases, with 21 bases remaining between them. Written as DNA, the CDR3 is TGTGCCAGCAGCACCTCCCTGGGGGGCGCCTATGAAGCTTTCTTT. It specifies CASSTSLGGAYEAFF.

The chain couples TRBV6-4 to TRBJ1-5; D is unclear. From germline, CDR1 is MRHNA and CDR2 SNTAGT. V lost 6 bases, J lost 0 bases, and 6 bases lay in between. The CDR3 covers 13 residues. The CDR3 spells CASRDYSNQPQHF. The CDR3 nucleotides are TGTGCCAGCAGGGATTATAGCAATCAGCCCCAGCATTTT.

This clone was seen more than once but under ten times. The rearrangement uses TRBV5-1 and TRBJ2-6, with TRBD1 matching over 9 bases. This CDR3 region has 18 residues. CDR1 is SGHRS, CDR2 YFSETQ, per germline. V lost 1 base and J lost 2; bases outside the gene matches: 7. CDR3 region: CASSLLTGGLTGANVLTF. DNA for the CDR3: TGCGCCAGCAGCTTGCTCACAGGGGGCTTAACTGGGGCCAACGTCCTGACTTTC.

V and J are TRBV6-1 and TRBJ2-7; D perhaps matches TRBD2 (6 bases). V lost 7 bases, J lost 0 bases, and 13 bases lay in between. The CDR3 has 14 amino acids. Germline-derived CDR1 and CDR2 are MNHNS and SASEGT. The CDR3 DNA reads as TGTGCCAGCAAGGAGGGGCTCCCCTCCTACGAGCAGTACTTC. This sequence encodes CASKEGLPSYEQYF.

The V gene is TRBV30, the J gene TRBJ2-3, with 10 nucleotides matching TRBD2. CDR1 and CDR2 (germline): GTSNPN, SVGIG (reference sequence). The ends lost 1 base at V and 2 bases at J; junction bases unmatched: 3. The CDR3 runs to 15 residues. The CDR3 region has the DNA TGTGCCTGGAGTGAACTAGCGGGATACACAGATACGCAGTATTTT. Translation gives CAWSELAGYTDTQYF.

J is TRBJ1-2 and V is TRBV18, with D possibly TRBD1 on 5 matching bases. The CDR3 is 16 amino acids. Germline V gene lookup returns CDR1 KGHSH and CDR2 LQKENI. The V and J ends lost 2 bases and 3 bases respectively, with 16 bases between them. CDR3 bases: TGTGCCAGCTCACCAGCGGGAGGGGTTCTAGACTATGGCTACACCTTC. Translating gives CASSPAGGVLDYGYTF.

This clone qualifies as medium-sized (0.01 to 0.1%). The V gene is TRBV19, the J gene TRBJ1-2; a possible D gene is TRBD1 (5 bases). Deletions cut 6 bases from V and 4 bases from J, with 12 bases between. The germline gives CDR1 LNHDA, CDR2 SQIVND (reference sequence). The CDR3 length is 13 residues. The CDR3 DNA reads TGTGCCAGTAGCCCTGACAGCATCTATGGCTACACCTTC. Translating gives CASSPDSIYGYTF.

The chain employs TRBV9 and TRBJ2-2; tentatively, D is TRBD2 (6 bases). V shed 2 bases and J shed 7 bases, with 18 bases lying between them. This CDR3 is built from 16 residues. Germline lookup yields CDR1 SGDLS and CDR2 YYNGEE. In nucleotides, the CDR3 is TGTGCCAGCAGCGTCAGGCCTAGCGAGGAACGCGGGGAGCTGTTTTTT. This translates into CASSVRPSEERGELFF.

This chain links TRBV15 with TRBJ2-2, with 8 bases lining up with TRBD1. The CDR3 is 17 amino acids. CDR1 LNHNV and CDR2 YYDKDF come from the germline V gene (reference sequence). J was trimmed by 4 bases and V by 3 bases; bases with no gene match: 10. Here the CDR3 DNA reads TGTGCCACCAGCAGGGGAGGACAGGGTCGGTTCACCGGGGAGCTGTTTTTT. It encodes CATSRGGQGRFTGELFF.

This chain connects TRBV21-1 to TRBJ2-3; the D call in the table, TRBD2, was not verified against the DNA. TRBV21-1 is a documented pseudogene. The CDR3 is 18 residues long. This chain's CDR3 is CASSKSSSGGEKPDTQYF. The DNA of the CDR3 is TGTGCCAGCAGCAAATCGTCTAGCGGGGGGGAAAAGCCGGATACGCAGTATTTT.

V gene TRBV5-1 combines with J gene TRBJ2-7; the D call may be TRBD1 or TRBD2 (5 bases each). This CDR3 has 16 residues. Deletions cut 1 base from V and 3 bases from J, with 17 bases between. The V gene's germline CDR1 is SGHRS and CDR2 YFSETQ. The CDR3: CASSLSIGGVGYEQYF. CDR3 DNA sequence: TGCGCCAGCAGCTTGAGCATTGGGGGAGTGGGCTACGAGCAGTACTTC.